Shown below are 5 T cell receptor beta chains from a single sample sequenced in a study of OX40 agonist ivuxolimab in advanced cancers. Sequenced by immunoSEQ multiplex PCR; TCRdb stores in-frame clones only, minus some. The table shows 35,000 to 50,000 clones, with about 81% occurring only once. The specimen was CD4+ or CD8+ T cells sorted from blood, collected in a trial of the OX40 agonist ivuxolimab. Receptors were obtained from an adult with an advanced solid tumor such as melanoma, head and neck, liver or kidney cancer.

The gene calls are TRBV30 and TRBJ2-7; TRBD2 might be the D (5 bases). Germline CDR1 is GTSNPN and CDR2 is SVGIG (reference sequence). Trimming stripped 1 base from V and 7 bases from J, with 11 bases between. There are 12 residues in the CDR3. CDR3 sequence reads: CAWSASLGEQYF. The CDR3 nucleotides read TGTGCCTGGAGTGCTAGCCTTGGGGAGCAGTACTTC.

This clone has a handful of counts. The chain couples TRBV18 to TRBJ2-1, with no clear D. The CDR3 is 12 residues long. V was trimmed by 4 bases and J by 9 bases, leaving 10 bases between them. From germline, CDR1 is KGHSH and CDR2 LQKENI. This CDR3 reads CASSQLASEQFF. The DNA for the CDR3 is TGTGCCAGCTCACAATTAGCTAGTGAGCAGTTCTTC.

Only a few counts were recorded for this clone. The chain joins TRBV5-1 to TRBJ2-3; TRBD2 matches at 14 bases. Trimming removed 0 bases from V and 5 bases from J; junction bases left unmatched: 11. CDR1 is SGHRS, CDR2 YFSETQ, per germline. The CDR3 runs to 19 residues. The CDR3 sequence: CASSLGTSGRPWDGDTQYF. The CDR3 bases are TGCGCCAGCAGCTTGGGGACTAGCGGGAGGCCTTGGGACGGAGATACGCAGTATTTT.

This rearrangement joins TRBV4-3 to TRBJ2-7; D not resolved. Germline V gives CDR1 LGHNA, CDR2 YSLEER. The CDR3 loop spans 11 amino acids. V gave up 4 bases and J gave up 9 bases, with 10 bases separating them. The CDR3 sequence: CASSPRIGQYV. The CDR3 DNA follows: TGCGCCAGCAGCCCCCGCATAGGGCAGTACGTC.

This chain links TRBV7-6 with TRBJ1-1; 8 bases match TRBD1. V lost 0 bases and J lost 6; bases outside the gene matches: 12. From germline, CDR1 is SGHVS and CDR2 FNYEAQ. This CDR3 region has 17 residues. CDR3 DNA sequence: TGTGCCAGCAGCTTAGCGACCCCTCTGGCAGGGGGCTCTGAAGCTTTCTTT. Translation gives CASSLATPLAGGSEAFF.